What follows are 9 T cell receptor beta chains derived from one specimen sequenced in a study of CD8+CD57+ T cells in acquired aplastic anemia. CDR3 and TCR beta VDJ profiling relied on a genomic DNA template. TCRdb passed the reads through MiXCR, listing each CDR3 protein once. The sample lists more than 100,000 distinct CDR3 sequences, 41% occurring once. Sequencing was done on a sample of sorted CD4+, CD8+, or CD8+CD57+ T cells (not recorded which) from PBMCs. These receptors were obtained from a human donor in good health, serving as a control.

This clonotype was picked up many times. The CDR3 DNA is TGTGCCACCAGTGATTCCCTGGGGCCGAACACTGAAGCTTTCTTT. Encoded protein: CATSDSLGPNTEAFF. This chain connects TRBV24-1 to TRBJ1-1; possibly TRBD1 for D (5 bases). Trimming stripped 2 bases from V and 1 base from J, with 10 bases between. The length of the CDR3 is 15 residues. Germline CDR1 reads KGHDR; CDR2 reads SFDVKD.

Comment on this clonotype: A junction end diverges from the germline sequence, so it may reflect a read error. The chain joins TRBV18 to TRBJ2-5; perhaps TRBD2 as D (5 bases). The CDR3 has 14 amino acids. From germline, CDR1 is KGHSH and CDR2 LQKENI. CDR3 region: CGSSPAGGGETQYF. CDR3 in DNA: TGTGGCAGCTCTCCCGCCGGAGGAGGAGAGACCCAGTACTTC.

This clonotype came up many times. The gene calls are TRBV11-2 and TRBJ1-3, with D possibly matching TRBD1 (5 bases). CDR1 SGHAT and CDR2 FQNNGV come from the germline V gene. The CDR3 length is 16 residues. Deletions cut 2 bases from V and 4 bases from J, with 15 bases between. The CDR3 loop is CASSLRTGTGGNTIYF. The CDR3 DNA sequence: TGTGCCAGCAGCTTACGTACAGGCACGGGAGGAAACACCATATATTTT. The entire variable domain, with the rest obtained from reference TRBV11-2 and TRBJ1-3, is as follows: EAGVAQSPRYKIIEKRQSVAFWCNPISGHATLYWYQQILGQGPKLLIQFQNNGVVDDSQLPKDRFSAERLKGVDSTLKIQPAKLEDSAVYLCASSLRTGTGGNTIYFGEGSWLTVV.

The chain carries TRBV10-3 and TRBJ2-2; D not resolved. V was trimmed by 10 bases and J by 2 bases, leaving 14 bases between them. The CDR3 sequence is 14 residues long. Germline V gene lookup returns CDR1 ENHRY and CDR2 SYGVKD. This CDR3 reads CATDTGQNTGELFF. CDR3 bases: TGTGCCACCGACACCGGGCAAAACACCGGGGAGCTGTTTTTT.

This clonotype was counted many times. The chain has TRBV12-3 or TRBV12-4 and TRBJ1-3; D ambiguous. The ends were cut back, 5 bases at V and 2 bases at J, with 13 bases in the middle. The CDR3 is 15 amino acids. The CDR3 sequence is CASSPSRRAGNTIYF. In DNA, the CDR3 is TGTGCCAGCAGTCCCTCCAGGCGAGCTGGAAACACCATATATTTT.

This clonotype was seen more than once but under ten times. The chain is built from TRBV30 and TRBJ1-6, with D maybe TRBD1 (6 bases). The germline V and J ends were trimmed by 2 bases and 4 bases, with 24 bases remaining between them. The CDR3 length is 19 residues. In germline, CDR1 is GTSNPN, CDR2 SVGIG (reference sequence). The CDR3 region is CAWSFPGQRARSYNSPLHF. DNA of the CDR3: TGTGCCTGGAGTTTCCCGGGACAAAGGGCAAGGTCTTATAATTCACCCCTCCACTTT.

This clonotype was counted once. This chain joins TRBV25-1 and TRBJ1-4; tentative D call: TRBD1 (6 bases). V dropped 2 bases and J dropped 5 bases, with 18 bases sitting between them. Germline V CDR1 and CDR2: MGHDK, SYGVNS. The length of the CDR3 is 17 residues. The CDR3 reads CASSENPSTGPNEKLFF. CDR3 coding DNA: TGTGCCAGCAGTGAAAATCCTTCGACAGGACCAAATGAAAAACTGTTTTTT.

Many counts were recorded for this clonotype. DNA for the CDR3: TGTGCCACCAGTGATTTGTGGCAGGGAGCAGATACGCAGTATTTT. Encoded protein: CATSDLWQGADTQYF. The chain is built from TRBV24-1 and TRBJ2-3, with D perhaps TRBD1 or TRBD2 (5 bases each). The CDR3 totals 15 residues. V was cut by 0 bases and J by 4 bases, with 10 bases left in between. The V gene's germline CDR1 is KGHDR and CDR2 SFDVKD.

To note about this clonotype: The junction departs from germline at one end; a sequencing error may be responsible. The V and J genes are TRBV20-1 and TRBJ2-3; 7 bases are a match to TRBD2. Germline assignment: CDR1 DFQATT and CDR2 SNEGSKA (reference sequence). This CDR3 has 15 amino acids. CDR3: CSARASGGGLDTQCF. The CDR3 nucleotides are TGCAGTGCTAGAGCTTCTGGCGGGGGACTTGATACGCAGTGTTTT.